This is a list of T cell receptor beta chains from one sample in a study of tumor and adjacent non-tumor tissue in lung cancer. Each CDR3 protein is one row after TCRdb ran MiXCR on the multiplex PCR reads. The table lists tens of thousands of distinct CDR3 sequences, around two thirds of them singletons. Sequencing was done on a sample of distant non-tumor lung tissue. The receptors derive from a woman aged 50 to 65 with non-small cell lung cancer. The CDR3 runs from the conserved cysteine through the conserved F or W. A D gene is named only where the DNA matches it firmly. The listing skips clone size in some rows; elsewhere it reads once, few, many or a size class.

TRBV20-1	TRBD1	TRBJ1-6	many	CSAPTPGQRGSPLHF	TGCAGTGCTCCAACTCCGGGACAGCGAGGTTCACCCCTCCACTTT
TRBV6-1	NA	TRBJ2-7	NA	CASSVKGTYEQYF	TGTGCCAGCAGTGTTAAGGGAACCTACGAGCAGTACTTC
TRBV5-6	NA	TRBJ2-7	NA	CARSLAGAPYELYF	TGTGCCAGAAGCTTGGCGGGGGCCCCCTACGAGCTGTACTTC
TRBV11-2	NA	TRBJ1-1	few	CTSVLDVGYTKAFF	TGTACCAGCGTTCTGGACGTGGGGTACACTAAAGCTTTCTTT
TRBV11-2	NA	TRBJ2-1	NA	CASNFNPGKNEQLF	TGTGCCAGCAACTTTAATCCGGGAAAGAATGAGCAGCTCTTC
TRBV10-2	NA	TRBJ2-1	NA	CAIMGTGNFHEQFF	TGCGCCATCATGGGGACGGGTAATTTCCATGAGCAGTTCTTC
TRBV5-5	NA	TRBJ2-5	many	CAASTGETQYF	TGTGCCGCTTCAACCGGGGAGACCCAGTACTTC
TRBV24-1	TRBD1	TRBJ1-5	NA	CASSDSGAGGNQPQHF	TGTGCCTCCAGTGATTCGGGCGCAGGGGGTAACCAGCCCCAGCATTTT
TRBV20-1	NA	TRBJ2-3	NA	CSARDLGGSTDTQYF	TGCAGTGCTAGAGATCTAGGTGGGAGTACAGATACGCAGTATTTT
TRBV6-2/TRBV6-3	TRBD1	TRBJ1-2	once	CASSRGQGQNGCAF	TGTGCCAGCAGCCGCGGACAGGGGCAGAATGGCTGCGCCTTC
TRBV6-5	TRBD2	TRBJ2-7	once	CGNSPGLANYELYF	TGTGGCAACAGTCCGGGACTAGCGAACTACGAGCTGTACTTC
TRBV11-2	NA	TRBJ1-1	NA	CASSPDQGTEAFF	TGTGCCAGCAGCCCGGACCAAGGGACTGAAGCTTTCTTT
TRBV20-1	TRBD2	TRBJ2-3	few	CSAKTSGTLEDMQYF	TGCAGTGCAAAGACTAGCGGGACGTTGGAAGATATGCAGTATTTT
TRBV20-1	NA	TRBJ2-3	NA	CSASSVSIDTQYF	TGCAGTGCTAGTTCCGTAAGCATAGATACGCAGTATTTT
TRBV11-1	NA	TRBJ2-3	NA	CPSSIATGADAQYF	TGTCCCAGCAGCATAGCTACGGGGGCTGATGCGCAGTATTTT
TRBV12-3/TRBV12-4	NA	TRBJ2-7	NA	CVSSFGSTYGQYF	TGTGTCAGCAGTTTTGGGAGTACTTACGGGCAGTACTTC
TRBV29-1	NA	TRBJ2-1	NA	CRVEASGSHTGLQFF	TGCAGAGTTGAGGCTAGTGGGAGCCATACAGGTCTGCAGTTCTTC
TRBV11-3	NA	TRBJ1-1	NA	CASSLEVRGKTEAFF	TGTGCCAGCAGCTTAGAGGTCAGAGGGAAGACTGAGGCTTTCTTT
TRBV29-1	TRBD2	TRBJ2-7	many	CSVDLAGDTEQYF	TGCAGCGTTGATCTAGCGGGAGATACCGAGCAGTACTTC
TRBV10-3	TRBD2	TRBJ2-5	NA	CAISLGLASGPETQYF	TGTGCCATCAGTTTGGGACTAGCAAGTGGGCCGGAGACCCAGTACTTC
TRBV10-3	TRBD1	TRBJ1-1	NA	CAIKITGGSGALF	TGTGCCATCAAGATTACAGGGGGCTCTGGAGCTCTCTTT
TRBV5-6	NA	TRBJ1-5	NA	CASRRLEFNQPQHF	TGTGCCAGCAGACGCCTAGAGTTCAATCAGCCCCAGCATTTT
TRBV12-3/TRBV12-4	TRBD1	TRBJ1-1	many	CASSLFKGFETGENTEAFF	TGTGCCAGCAGTCTATTTAAAGGGTTCGAGACAGGGGAGAACACTGAAGCTTTCTTT
TRBV11-2	NA	TRBJ2-7	once	CASSSVTDRTYEQNF	TGTGCCAGCAGCTCGGTGACAGACCGGACCTACGAGCAGAACTTC
TRBV7-8	NA	TRBJ2-7	few	CASSFGSGTLTYEQYF	TGTGCCAGCAGCTTTGGGTCCGGGACACTTACCTACGAGCAGTACTTC
TRBV20-1	TRBD2	TRBJ2-7	many	CSAMTSGIYEQYF	TGCAGTGCTATGACTAGCGGAATATACGAGCAGTACTTC
TRBV6-2/TRBV6-3	NA	TRBJ1-1	NA	CASSPTCSSVSTEAFF	TGTGCCAGCAGTCCGACATGCTCCTCGGTGAGCACTGAAGCTTTCTTT
TRBV6-2/TRBV6-3	NA	TRBJ2-4	once	CASGLKTRENIQYF	TGTGCCAGCGGACTTAAGACTAGAGAAAACATTCAGTACTTC
TRBV12-3/TRBV12-4	NA	TRBJ2-5	NA	CASFGLGGETRYF	TGTGCCAGCTTTGGACTGGGTGGAGAGACCCGGTACTTC
TRBV12-3/TRBV12-4	NA	TRBJ1-5	NA	CASSLKEDQPQHF	TGTGCCAGCAGTTTAAAGGAGGATCAGCCCCAGCATTTT
TRBV6-1	NA	TRBJ1-5	few	CASSNSNQSQHF	TGTGCAAGCAGTAATAGCAATCAGTCCCAGCATTTT
TRBV11-2	NA	TRBJ1-1	NA	CASVLDVRYTETFF	TGTGCCAGCGTTCTGGACGTGAGGTACACTGAAACTTTTTTT
TRBV5-1	TRBD1	TRBJ1-1	many	CASSRETGDRTEAFF	TGCGCCAGCAGCCGGGAGACAGGGGACCGCACTGAAGCTTTCTTT
TRBV11-1	TRBD2	TRBJ2-3	NA	CASIFSGRPDTQYF	TGTGCCAGCATCTTCAGCGGGAGACCAGATACGCAGTATTTT
TRBV7-2	NA	TRBJ2-3	NA	CASSLADIGSWVDTQYF	TGTGCCAGCAGCTTAGCGGATATCGGGAGCTGGGTAGATACGCAGTATTTT
TRBV29-1	TRBD1	TRBJ2-7	NA	CTVEQAGGAYEQYF	TGCACCGTTGAACAGGCAGGGGGAGCCTACGAGCAGTACTTC
TRBV29-1	TRBD2	TRBJ2-1	many	CSVNLPGGRSYNEQFF	TGCAGCGTTAACCTTCCAGGCGGGAGAAGCTACAATGAGCAGTTCTTC
TRBV11-2	TRBD2	TRBJ2-7	NA	CVSSRTNSGSYEQYF	TGTGTCAGCAGCCGCACAAATAGCGGGAGTTACGAGCAGTATTTC
TRBV12-3/TRBV12-4	NA	TRBJ2-7	many	CASSSSQGRGYF	TGTGCCAGCAGTTCGTCACAGGGCCGGGGGTACTTC
TRBV5-1	TRBD1	TRBJ1-6	once	CASSSPGQEPSSYNSPPHF	TGCGCCAGCAGCTCTCCGGGACAGGAGCCGAGCTCCTATAATTCACCCCCCCACTTT
TRBV28	NA	TRBJ1-5	few	CASSQDGYNQPQHF	TGTGCCAGCAGCCAGGACGGCTATAATCAGCCCCAGCATTTT
TRBV11-2	TRBD1	TRBJ1-1	NA	CVSSLRTGGTGAFF	TGTGTCAGCAGCCTAAGGACAGGAGGTACTGGAGCTTTCTTT
TRBV6-2/TRBV6-3	TRBD2	TRBJ2-7	NA	CASRGAGGTYEQNF	TGTGCCAGCAGGGGAGCCGGGGGGACCTACGAGCAGAACTTC
TRBV11-2	NA	TRBJ2-7	NA	CASRLESDMVGIYGQYF	TGTGCCAGCAGATTAGAGAGCGACATGGTGGGCATCTACGGGCAGTACTTC
TRBV30	NA	TRBJ2-1	NA	CDWSVGRSSYNEQFF	TGTGACTGGAGTGTTGGAAGGAGCTCCTACAATGAGCAGTTCTTC
TRBV5-8	NA	TRBJ2-1	NA	CASSKMSHAWNEQFF	TGTGCCAGTAGCAAAATGAGTCATGCTTGGAATGAGCAGTTCTTC